This T cell receptor (beta chain) came from a study of blood T cell repertoires in COVID-19. The wider study: The samples span acute and convalescent COVID-19 from the United States, Italy and Spain.

Assignment of participants to cohorts was predicated upon participant-reported clinical history. This clone was seen a single time. Measured with immunoSEQ multiplex PCR; TCRdb has only the in-frame clones, and not every one. The table has some 490,000 clones, approximately 86% seen once. This CDR3 contains 14 residues. Trimming cost V 2 bases and J 7 bases; bases outside gene matches: 3. CDR1 is MNHNS, CDR2 SASEGT, per germline. Material: PBMCs or T cells enriched from blood (not recorded which). The J gene is TRBJ2-3, the V gene TRBV6-1, with 10 bases identical to TRBD2. The receptor comes from an older woman who had recovered from COVID-19. The CDR3 reads CASSELAGVHTQYF. In DNA, the CDR3 is TGTGCCAGCAGTGAACTAGCGGGGGTACATACGCAGTATTTT.